Listed below are T cell receptor beta chains from one sample, sequenced in a study of breast tumors, draining lymph nodes, adjacent tissues. TCRdb processed the multiplex PCR reads anew with MiXCR; each CDR3 protein has one entry. Here the sample spans about 14,000 distinct CDR3 sequences, around 55% being singletons. Sequenced material: tumor-adjacent breast tissue. The receptors were gathered from a female donor with breast cancer. Some clones in this sample may be carry-over from other donors' samples. The CDR3 runs from the conserved cysteine through the conserved F or W. D genes are given only for firm matches. Rows give clone size only sometimes, using once, few, many, or a class for an expanded clone.

J gene,D gene,V gene,clone size,CDR3 length,CDR3 DNA,CDR3 protein
TRBJ1-5,NA,TRBV7-9,NA,15,TGTGCCAGCAGCTTAGGCGGGACAAGAAGCCAGCCCCAGCATTTT,CASSLGGTRSQPQHF
TRBJ1-5,NA,TRBV7-8,medium-sized,14,TGTGCCAGCAGCCCCCAACCGAGCAATCAGCCCCAGCATTTT,CASSPQPSNQPQHF
TRBJ1-6,TRBD1,TRBV7-2,NA,15,TGTGCCAGCAGCTTGGACAGGGGTTATAATTCACCCCTCCACTTT,CASSLDRGYNSPLHF
TRBJ2-1,TRBD2,TRBV20-1,NA,14,TGCAGTGCACGAGCGGGAGGGCCTTTCAATGAGCAGTTCTTC,CSARAGGPFNEQFF
TRBJ1-5,NA,TRBV25-1,many,11,TGTGCCAGCACTCACGGGGACACTCAGCATTTT,CASTHGDTQHF
TRBJ2-7,NA,TRBV4-1,once,14,TGCGCCAGCAGCCAAGATATAGGTAACTACGAGCAGTACTTC,CASSQDIGNYEQYF
TRBJ2-1,TRBD2,TRBV4-2,NA,15,TGTGCCAGCAGCCAAGCCAGCGGGGGGGCAAATGAGCAGTTCTTC,CASSQASGGANEQFF
TRBJ1-5,NA,TRBV12-3/TRBV12-4,NA,13,TGTGCCAGCACCGCCGGAATCAATCAGCCCCAGCATTTT,CASTAGINQPQHF
TRBJ2-5,NA,TRBV7-2,NA,16,TGTGCCAGCAGCCCCGGGGGCTGGGGTGTCCAAGAGACCCAGTACTTC,CASSPGGWGVQETQYF
TRBJ2-7,NA,TRBV5-8,few,14,TGTGCCAGCAGCTTGGGTAGCCCTGCCTACGAGCAGTACTTC,CASSLGSPAYEQYF
TRBJ2-7,NA,TRBV3-1,NA,13,TGCGCCAGCAGCCGAGACATCGTCTACGAGCAGTACTTC,CASSRDIVYEQYF
TRBJ2-2,NA,TRBV4-2,NA,15,TGTGCCAGCAGCCAAGGGGGACAACCCACCGGGGAGCTGTTTTTT,CASSQGGQPTGELFF
TRBJ2-3,NA,TRBV11-2,many,15,TGTGCCAGCAGCCGTACATCCGGATCCACAGATACGCAGTATTTT,CASSRTSGSTDTQYF
TRBJ1-5,NA,TRBV11-2,once,17,TGTGCCAGCAGCTTAGAAGGGAGGGGCGCGGGCAATCAGCCCCAGCATTTT,CASSLEGRGAGNQPQHF
TRBJ1-1,NA,TRBV20-1,many,14,TGCAGTGCCAGTGGTGGACACCCGAACACTGAAGCTTTCTTT,CSASGGHPNTEAFF
TRBJ1-2,TRBD1,TRBV6-5,many,14,TGTGCCAGCAGTCACGGTGGACAGGGAAAAGGCTACACCTTC,CASSHGGQGKGYTF
TRBJ2-7,TRBD1,TRBV27,NA,13,TGTGCCAGCAGCCGGGACAGGACCTACGAGCAGTACTTC,CASSRDRTYEQYF
TRBJ2-5,NA,TRBV7-2,NA,16,TGTGCCAGCAGCTTAGCGGAAGGAGGGCTGGGAGAGACCCAGTACTTC,CASSLAEGGLGETQYF
TRBJ2-2,TRBD2,TRBV7-9,NA,15,TGTGCCAGCAGCCGGAGCGGGGCAAACACCGGAGAGCTGTTTTTT,CASSRSGANTGELFF
TRBJ2-7,NA,TRBV5-6,NA,14,TGTGCCAGCAGCTGGACCACAGCCAGCTACGAGCAGTACTTC,CASSWTTASYEQYF
TRBJ2-7,NA,TRBV7-9,many,14,TGTGCCAGCAGCTTAGTAGGGGGCTCCTACGAGCAGTACTTC,CASSLVGGSYEQYF
TRBJ2-2,NA,TRBV4-1,NA,13,TGCGCCAGCAGCCAAGGGAGAACCGGGGAGCTGTTTTTT,CASSQGRTGELFF
TRBJ2-1,TRBD2,TRBV4-1,NA,18,TGTGCCAGCAGCCAAGATGTCCGGGAGCGGGGGGGCCCCAATGAGCAGTTCTTC,CASSQDVRERGGPNEQFF
TRBJ2-7,NA,TRBV11-2,once,14,TGTGCCAGCAGCTTCCGGCGCGGGGCCAACGAGCAGTACTTC,CASSFRRGANEQYF
TRBJ2-3,TRBD2,TRBV7-9,once,17,TGTGCCAGCAGCTTAGTAGCGGGGGGGCAGTACACAGATACGCAGTATTTT,CASSLVAGGQYTDTQYF
TRBJ1-6,NA,TRBV12-3/TRBV12-4,few,19,TGTGCCAGCAGTTTACAGGGGTTCGATGTGGGGCACTATAATTCACCCCTCCACTTT,CASSLQGFDVGHYNSPLHF
TRBJ2-3,TRBD2,TRBV9,NA,15,TGTGCCAGCAGCGTACTAGCGGAAATCACAGATACGCAGTATTTT,CASSVLAEITDTQYF
TRBJ2-3,TRBD1,TRBV24-1,once,20,TGTGCCACCAGTGATTTGCCTTTACGTGGCCCGGGACAGGGTCGCGGTACGCAGTATTTT,CATSDLPLRGPGQGRGTQYF